The rows below give T cell receptor beta chains drawn from one sample of a study of control samples from healthy donors and cancer patients. Method: immunoSEQ multiplex PCR; TCRdb's copy keeps in-frame clones and lacks some. The sample has 54,000 or so clones; 85% to 95% are singletons. Sequenced material: blood. All receptors derive from a man aged 30-40 years in good health. Each CDR3 is given with its conserved first and last residue. D genes are given only for firm matches. Rows may omit the clone size; those that give it use once, few, many or a size class.

CDR3 DNA: TGTGCCAGCAGTCTATACTCCGCCGGGGGGTGGAATGTAATCTCTGAAGCTTTCTTT
CDR3 protein: CASSLYSAGGWNVISEAFF
V gene: TRBV6-6
J gene: TRBJ1-1
D gene: -
clone size: -

CDR3 DNA: TGTGCCAGTAGTAAAATTCAGGGTGAGGATCAGCCCCAGCATTTT
CDR3 protein: CASSKIQGEDQPQHF
V gene: TRBV19
J gene: TRBJ1-5
D gene: -
clone size: once

CDR3 DNA: TGTGCCAGCAGTTTTGAGGTTCGTGGGCCCCAGCATTTT
CDR3 protein: CASSFEVRGPQHF
V gene: TRBV28
J gene: TRBJ1-5
D gene: -
clone size: -

CDR3 DNA: TGTGCCAGCAGTCGGGGACAGGATCTCTCTGGGGCCAACGTCCTGACTTTC
CDR3 protein: CASSRGQDLSGANVLTF
V gene: TRBV6-4
J gene: TRBJ2-6
D gene: TRBD1
clone size: few

CDR3 DNA: TGCGCCAGCAGCCAGGTGGACAGCATCTCTGGAAACACCATATATTTT
CDR3 protein: CASSQVDSISGNTIYF
V gene: TRBV4-1
J gene: TRBJ1-3
D gene: -
clone size: -

CDR3 DNA: TGTGCCAGCAGTGAAGCGCGTCAGGGGTCCATAAATGGCTACACCTTC
CDR3 protein: CASSEARQGSINGYTF
V gene: TRBV2
J gene: TRBJ1-2
D gene: -
clone size: -

CDR3 DNA: TGTGCCAGCAGTTACGGAGGGTCCTACGAGCAGTACTTC
CDR3 protein: CASSYGGSYEQYF
V gene: TRBV6-2/TRBV6-3
J gene: TRBJ2-7
D gene: -
clone size: -

CDR3 DNA: TGTGCCAGCAGCCCTCCCACGGACTCCTACGAGCAGTACTTC
CDR3 protein: CASSPPTDSYEQYF
V gene: TRBV5-6
J gene: TRBJ2-7
D gene: -
clone size: -

CDR3 DNA: TGTGCCACCAGTGGCCCGGGACAGGGCCTGGGGGAGACCCAGTACTTC
CDR3 protein: CATSGPGQGLGETQYF
V gene: TRBV24-1
J gene: TRBJ2-5
D gene: TRBD1
clone size: -

CDR3 DNA: TGTGCCAGCAGCAAAGGCCGGACGGGATTATCTAACACTGAAGCTTTCTTT
CDR3 protein: CASSKGRTGLSNTEAFF
V gene: TRBV21-1
J gene: TRBJ1-1
D gene: -
clone size: few

CDR3 DNA: TGTGCCAGCAGCTTGGTCGTGAACACTGAAGCTTTCTTT
CDR3 protein: CASSLVVNTEAFF
V gene: TRBV5-4
J gene: TRBJ1-1
D gene: -
clone size: -

CDR3 DNA: TGTGCCAGCAGCCCGAGCGGGGTGTGGACCCAGTACTTC
CDR3 protein: CASSPSGVWTQYF
V gene: TRBV3-1/TRBV3-2
J gene: TRBJ2-5
D gene: TRBD2
clone size: -

CDR3 DNA: TGTGCCAGCAGTGTCCCGACAGGGGTTCCCGGGGAGCTGTTTTTT
CDR3 protein: CASSVPTGVPGELFF
V gene: TRBV28
J gene: TRBJ2-2
D gene: TRBD1
clone size: once

CDR3 DNA: TGTGCCAGCTCACCTGAGAAGGACTATGGCTACACCTTC
CDR3 protein: CASSPEKDYGYTF
V gene: TRBV18
J gene: TRBJ1-2
D gene: -
clone size: -

CDR3 DNA: TGCGCCAGCAGCATGGGGGACAGGGACTACGAGCAGTACTTC
CDR3 protein: CASSMGDRDYEQYF
V gene: TRBV5-1
J gene: TRBJ2-7
D gene: TRBD1
clone size: once

CDR3 DNA: TGTGCCAACCCGGAACAGCCCCAGCATTTT
CDR3 protein: CANPEQPQHF
V gene: TRBV18
J gene: TRBJ1-5
D gene: -
clone size: -

CDR3 DNA: TGCGCCAGCAGCCCACTCGGACTAACCTCCTACAATGAGCAGTTCTTC
CDR3 protein: CASSPLGLTSYNEQFF
V gene: TRBV5-1
J gene: TRBJ2-1
D gene: -
clone size: -

CDR3 DNA: TGTGCCAGCAGCTTACGGGGCCTTACAGATACGCAGTATTTT
CDR3 protein: CASSLRGLTDTQYF
V gene: TRBV7-9
J gene: TRBJ2-3
D gene: -
clone size: -

CDR3 DNA: TGTGCCAGCAGCCAAAGTGACTCTGGGGCCAACGTCCTGACTTTC
CDR3 protein: CASSQSDSGANVLTF
V gene: TRBV4-2
J gene: TRBJ2-6
D gene: -
clone size: -

CDR3 DNA: TGTGCCAGCAGCTTAGGATCCGGCGGGGGGGACAATTCACCCCTCCACTTT
CDR3 protein: CASSLGSGGGDNSPLHF
V gene: TRBV7-6
J gene: TRBJ1-6
D gene: -
clone size: -

CDR3 DNA: TGTGCCAGCGCTTCCGGGACTAGCACCGGGGAGCTGTTTTTT
CDR3 protein: CASASGTSTGELFF
V gene: TRBV28
J gene: TRBJ2-2
D gene: TRBD2
clone size: once

CDR3 DNA: TGTGCCTGGAGTGTACAATGGGTAGGAACTGAAGCTTTCTTT
CDR3 protein: CAWSVQWVGTEAFF
V gene: TRBV30
J gene: TRBJ1-1
D gene: -
clone size: -

CDR3 DNA: TGTGCTAGTGGTTTGGTACTAGGGCCTGTATACAATGAGCAGTTCTTC
CDR3 protein: CASGLVLGPVYNEQFF
V gene: TRBV12-5
J gene: TRBJ2-1
D gene: -
clone size: -

CDR3 DNA: TGTGCCAGCTCACCTGACAATGAGCAGTTCTTC
CDR3 protein: CASSPDNEQFF
V gene: TRBV18
J gene: TRBJ2-1
D gene: -
clone size: -

CDR3 DNA: TGTGCCAGCAGGAGCTCCGGGACAGCTAACTATGGCTACACCTTC
CDR3 protein: CASRSSGTANYGYTF
V gene: TRBV27
J gene: TRBJ1-2
D gene: TRBD1
clone size: -

CDR3 DNA: TGTGCCAGCAAGCTCTGGGAAAACTACGAGCAGTACTTC
CDR3 protein: CASKLWENYEQYF
V gene: TRBV2
J gene: TRBJ2-7
D gene: -
clone size: -

CDR3 DNA: TGTGCCAGCAGTTCCTTTGGGACAGGCGATTACGAGCAGTACTTC
CDR3 protein: CASSSFGTGDYEQYF
V gene: TRBV6-5
J gene: TRBJ2-7
D gene: TRBD1
clone size: -

CDR3 DNA: TGTGCCAGTAGTATGTCCGGGAGTAGAAGCTACGAGCAGTACTTC
CDR3 protein: CASSMSGSRSYEQYF
V gene: TRBV19
J gene: TRBJ2-7
D gene: -
clone size: once

CDR3 DNA: TGTGCCAGCAGTTCTCGGGGGAGCTCCTACGAGCAGTACTTC
CDR3 protein: CASSSRGSSYEQYF
V gene: TRBV5-8
J gene: TRBJ2-7
D gene: -
clone size: -

CDR3 DNA: TGTGCCAGCAGCTTAGAGAGCTCTGGAAACACCATATATTTT
CDR3 protein: CASSLESSGNTIYF
V gene: TRBV13
J gene: TRBJ1-3
D gene: -
clone size: -

CDR3 DNA: TGTGCCAGCAGCTTAACTGGGGGACGCTCTGGAAACACCATATATTTT
CDR3 protein: CASSLTGGRSGNTIYF
V gene: TRBV7-3
J gene: TRBJ1-3
D gene: -
clone size: -

CDR3 DNA: TGTGCCTGGAACGAGGGACTCACAGATACGCAGTATTTT
CDR3 protein: CAWNEGLTDTQYF
V gene: TRBV30
J gene: TRBJ2-3
D gene: -
clone size: -

CDR3 DNA: TGTGCCTGGAGTTCTGGGTATCATTCACCCCTCCACTTT
CDR3 protein: CAWSSGYHSPLHF
V gene: TRBV30
J gene: TRBJ1-6
D gene: -
clone size: -

CDR3 DNA: TGTGCCACCAGCAGGGGATGGTACCAAGAGACCCAGTACTTC
CDR3 protein: CATSRGWYQETQYF
V gene: TRBV15
J gene: TRBJ2-5
D gene: -
clone size: -

CDR3 DNA: TGTGCCAGCAGCTTACAGACAGGGAACACCGGGGAGCTGTTTTTT
CDR3 protein: CASSLQTGNTGELFF
V gene: TRBV7-2
J gene: TRBJ2-2
D gene: -
clone size: -

CDR3 DNA: TGTGCCAGCAGCTTAGGGACTTCAGAAGCTTTCTTT
CDR3 protein: CASSLGTSEAFF
V gene: TRBV7-9
J gene: TRBJ1-1
D gene: -
clone size: -

CDR3 DNA: TGTGCCAATTACAGGGGGTCCCTTCAAGAGACCCAGTACTTC
CDR3 protein: CANYRGSLQETQYF
V gene: TRBV6-5
J gene: TRBJ2-5
D gene: TRBD1
clone size: -

CDR3 DNA: TGCGCCAGCAGCCAAGATCCGGGACAGGGATACTATAGCAATCAGCCCCAGCATTTT
CDR3 protein: CASSQDPGQGYYSNQPQHF
V gene: TRBV4-1
J gene: TRBJ1-5
D gene: TRBD1
clone size: -

CDR3 DNA: TGTGCCAGCAGCCCCCGGGAGGGCTTTGGCTACACCTTC
CDR3 protein: CASSPREGFGYTF
V gene: TRBV9
J gene: TRBJ1-2
D gene: -
clone size: once

CDR3 DNA: TGTGCCAGCAGCTCCGGGACAGGGGGCGAGCAGTACTTC
CDR3 protein: CASSSGTGGEQYF
V gene: TRBV7-3
J gene: TRBJ2-7
D gene: TRBD1
clone size: -

CDR3 DNA: TGTGCCAGCTCACCACGGGACAACTACGAGCAGTACTTC
CDR3 protein: CASSPRDNYEQYF
V gene: TRBV18
J gene: TRBJ2-7
D gene: -
clone size: few

CDR3 DNA: TGTGCCAGCAGTTACACAGGGTACTATTCCGAGCAGTACTTC
CDR3 protein: CASSYTGYYSEQYF
V gene: TRBV6-5
J gene: TRBJ2-7
D gene: -
clone size: once

CDR3 DNA: TGTGCCAGCAGCTTAGCAGGTCCCCTCTCTGGAAACACCATATATTTT
CDR3 protein: CASSLAGPLSGNTIYF
V gene: TRBV7-6
J gene: TRBJ1-3
D gene: -
clone size: -

CDR3 DNA: TGTGCCAGCAGCCCGGACAGTAACTATGGCTACACCTTC
CDR3 protein: CASSPDSNYGYTF
V gene: TRBV11-2
J gene: TRBJ1-2
D gene: -
clone size: -

CDR3 DNA: TGCGCCAGCAGCCCCAGGGCCGGGGTCAATGAGCAGTTCTTC
CDR3 protein: CASSPRAGVNEQFF
V gene: TRBV5-1
J gene: TRBJ2-1
D gene: -
clone size: -